Each of the 8 T cell receptor beta chains below was sequenced from the same sample in a study of cytomegalovirus exposure and HLA in healthy donors. Measured with immunoSEQ multiplex PCR; TCRdb has only the in-frame clones, and not every one. The sample has some 67,000 clones, 85% to 95% seen once. Sequencing used PBMCs. These receptor sequences come from a woman between 18 and 29 years old in good health and CMV-seronegative.

This rearrangement joins TRBV13 to TRBJ2-5, with a tentative D call TRBD2 (6 bases). Germline-derived CDR1 and CDR2 are PRHDT and FYEKMQ (reference sequence). This CDR3 spans 16 amino acids. V lost 2 bases and J lost 4, with 17 bases in between. The CDR3 nucleotides are TGTGCCAGCAGCTTATGGTTAGCGGTAAATGGAGAGACCCAGTACTTC. Protein sequence: CASSLWLAVNGETQYF.

The CDR3 protein is CASSRLAASTDTQYF. In DNA, the CDR3 is TGTGCCAGCAGTCGACTAGCAGCTAGCACAGATACGCAGTATTTT. V usage is TRBV6-1 and J usage is TRBJ2-3; TRBD2 matches at 7 bases. This CDR3 contains 15 residues. Germline V gives CDR1 MNHNS, CDR2 SASEGT. Trimming took 5 bases from V and 0 from J; bases not matched to a gene: 5.

The V gene is TRBV29-1, the J gene TRBJ1-1, with D tentatively TRBD1 (6 bases). From germline, CDR1 is SQVTM and CDR2 ANQGSEA. The CDR3 sequence is 14 residues long. Trimming removed 4 bases from V and 1 base from J, with 13 bases in between. CDR3 region: CSVVKQGWNTEAFF. CDR3 bases: TGCAGCGTTGTCAAACAGGGTTGGAACACTGAAGCTTTCTTT.

The chain combines TRBV29-1 with TRBJ2-5, with D maybe TRBD2 (6 bases). Trimming left V 7 bases short and J 5 bases short, with 17 bases between. This CDR3 has 13 amino acids. The germline gives CDR1 SQVTM, CDR2 ANQGSEA. The CDR3, as DNA: TGCAGCGGGTGGGGGGAGTCGGGGGAGACCCAGTACTTC. Encoded protein: CSGWGESGETQYF.

J is TRBJ1-2 and V is TRBV4-1; 7 positions agree with TRBD1. The CDR3 has 15 residues. Germline CDR1 and CDR2: MGHRA and YSYEKL. Germline trimming cut 2 bases from V and 4 bases from J; bases unmatched to any gene: 7. The CDR3 nucleotides read TGCGCCAGCAGCCAACTAGGACAGGTCGGCTATGGCTACACCTTC. Its translation is CASSQLGQVGYGYTF.

This clone came up once. The chain recombines TRBV5-6 with TRBJ1-2; no firm D call. The ends were cut back, 4 bases at V and 2 bases at J, with 15 bases in the middle. The length of the CDR3 is 15 residues. Germline CDR1 SGHDT, CDR2 YYEEEE. The CDR3, as DNA: TGTGCCAGCAGCCCGGGATACGACATAAACTATGGCTACACCTTC. Translating it yields CASSPGYDINYGYTF.

This clone appeared once. The V call is TRBV2, the J call TRBJ2-1; D is possibly TRBD1 (5 bases). Germline CDR1 SNHLY, CDR2 FYNNEI. The CDR3 is 14 residues long. V was clipped by 2 bases and J by 0 bases, with 5 bases between them. The CDR3 sequence: CASSETGSYNEQFF. The CDR3 DNA reads as TGTGCCAGCAGTGAAACAGGCTCCTACAATGAGCAGTTCTTC.

The chain uses TRBV6-6 and TRBJ2-7; D call uncertain. The CDR3 length is 13 residues. Germline V lookup: CDR1 MNHNY, CDR2 SVGAGI (reference sequence). The V gene lost 2 bases and the J gene lost 2 bases, with 7 bases spanning the gap. The CDR3 region has the DNA TGTGCCAGCAGTTACGCGGTTACCTACGAGCAGTACTTC. Protein: CASSYAVTYEQYF.